A single sample gave rise to the 30 T cell receptor beta chains below, sequenced in a study of T cells after yellow fever vaccination. TCRdb reanalysed the 5' RACE reads using MiXCR and keeps one entry per CDR3 protein. Of about 150,000 distinct CDR3 sequences in the sample, approximately 6.2% were seen once. Sequenced here: CD4+ T cells sorted from PBMCs, sampled on the day of the first yellow fever vaccination. These receptors were obtained from a young man who received the YFV17D yellow fever vaccine.

Of note for this clonotype: One base away lies a much larger clone, so this may be a sequencing read error. V is TRBV4-1 and J is TRBJ2-5, with D possibly being TRBD1 (7 bases). The germline V gene has CDR1 MGHRA and CDR2 YSYEKL. The CDR3 is 16 amino acids. CDR3: CARSPGVAGGQETQYF. The CDR3 bases are TGCGCCCGCAGCCCGGGAGTCGCAGGGGGTCAGGAGACCCAGTACTTC.

The sample holds a few counts of this clonotype. The chain recombines TRBV12-5 with TRBJ1-1, with D perhaps matching TRBD1 (5 bases). V lost 6 bases and J 7 bases, leaving 15 bases between the germline ends. The CDR3 contains 13 residues. The V gene's germline CDR1 is LGHNT and CDR2 FRNRAP. CDR3 protein: CASGQDRGSEAFF. CDR3 bases: TGTGCTAGTGGGCAAGACCGGGGGAGTGAAGCTTTCTTT.

This clonotype was observed at least ten times. The chain employs TRBV18 and TRBJ2-1, with TRBD2 as a possible D gene (5 bases). Trimming cost V 3 bases and J 8 bases, with 14 bases left between them. The germline V gene encodes CDR1 KGHSH and CDR2 LQKENI. CDR3 length: 14 residues. In nucleotides, the CDR3 is TGTGCCAGCTCACCTAGTCTAGCAGGCGATGAGCAGTTCTTC. It codes for CASSPSLAGDEQFF.

This clonotype was found many times. This rearrangement joins TRBV7-2 to TRBJ2-5, with TRBD2 identical over 8 bases. The V segment lost 3 bases and the J segment 4 bases; nucleotides outside the gene matches: 7. CDR1 SGHTA and CDR2 FQGNSA come from the germline V gene. This CDR3 is 15 amino acids long. DNA of the CDR3: TGTGCCAGCAGCTTCTACAGCGGGAGCCCAGAGACCCAGTACTTC. The encoded protein is CASSFYSGSPETQYF.

This clonotype was observed at least ten times. The chain is built from TRBV5-1 and TRBJ2-3; D possibly corresponds to TRBD1 (6 bases). Germline-derived CDR1 and CDR2 are SGHRS and YFSETQ. Trimming cost V 4 bases and J 6 bases, with 15 bases left between them. This CDR3 contains 14 residues. The CDR3 bases are TGCGCCAGCAGCGGTGCAGGGGAGATCGATACGCAGTATTTT. Its protein is CASSGAGEIDTQYF.

This clonotype has at least ten counts. The chain employs TRBV11-3 and TRBJ2-1, with D perhaps matching TRBD2 (7 bases). Deletions cut 5 bases from V and 10 bases from J, with 15 bases between. In germline, CDR1 is SGHNT, CDR2 YENEEA. The CDR3 is made up of 13 amino acids. The CDR3 loop is CASSPRGAGEQFF. The CDR3 coding sequence is TGTGCCAGCAGCCCCCGGGGGGCGGGAGAGCAGTTCTTC.

This clonotype has at least ten counts. The chain couples TRBV5-1 to TRBJ2-3; D unresolved. The V and J ends lost 0 bases and 4 bases respectively, with 9 bases between them. The CDR3 consists of 14 residues. The V gene's germline CDR1 is SGHRS and CDR2 YFSETQ. The CDR3 spells CASSLDRISDTQYF. The CDR3 DNA reads TGCGCCAGCAGCTTGGATCGGATTTCAGATACGCAGTATTTT.

This rearrangement joins TRBV7-2 to TRBJ2-7, with D possibly being TRBD1 (5 bases). The CDR3 is made up of 15 amino acids. V was trimmed by 5 bases and J by 0 bases, leaving 14 bases between them. Per the germline V gene, CDR1 is SGHTA and CDR2 is FQGNSA. Written as DNA, the CDR3 is TGTGCCAGCAGCCAAGGTTGGACACCCTCCTACGAGCAGTACTTC. Encoded protein: CASSQGWTPSYEQYF.

The genes are TRBV27 and TRBJ1-2, with 9 nucleotides matching TRBD1. Germline loops: CDR1 MNHEY, CDR2 SMNVEV (reference sequence). This CDR3 region has 16 residues. The V and J ends lost 5 bases and 3 bases, in that order; junction bases with no gene match: 10. CDR3 coding DNA: TGTGCCAGCAGTCCCCCGTTTGGGGACAGGGACTATGGCTACACCTTC. Translation gives CASSPPFGDRDYGYTF.

This chain connects TRBV20-1 to TRBJ1-5, with 8 bases that match TRBD1. V was clipped by 3 bases and J by 3 bases; unmatched bases: 1. The CDR3 is 13 residues long. Germline V gene lookup returns CDR1 DFQATT and CDR2 SNEGSKA (reference sequence). CDR3 coding DNA: TGCAGTGCTAGCAGGGGGCACAATCAGCCCCAGCATTTT. The encoded protein is CSASRGHNQPQHF.

This clonotype was detected many times. This chain joins TRBV6-1 and TRBJ1-5; 7 bases match TRBD1. Trimming took 6 bases from V and 0 from J; bases not matched to a gene: 11. CDR1 and CDR2 (germline): MNHNS, SASEGT. The CDR3 has 17 amino acids. The CDR3 DNA is TGTGCCAGCAGGCATCAGGGGGACAAGGATAGCAATCAGCCCCAGCATTTT. It yields the protein CASRHQGDKDSNQPQHF.

This clonotype was picked up many times. V and J are TRBV5-1 and TRBJ2-6; possibly TRBD1 for D (6 bases). CDR1 is SGHRS and CDR2 is YFSETQ in the germline V gene. The CDR3 length is 15 residues. Trimming shortened V by 2 bases and J by 4 bases, and 10 bases separated the two germline ends. The CDR3 DNA sequence: TGCGCCAGCAGCTTTGCAGGGGCCGGGGCCAACGTCCTGACTTTC. This codes for CASSFAGAGANVLTF.

The rearrangement uses TRBV7-2 and TRBJ2-3; D might be TRBD2 (6 bases). The CDR3 is made up of 14 amino acids. Germline values: CDR1 SGHTA, CDR2 FQGNSA. V shed 11 bases and J shed 1 base, with 16 bases lying between them. The chain's CDR3 is CAAGRGSGTDTQYF. CDR3 nucleotides: TGTGCCGCGGGCCGGGGGAGTGGCACAGATACGCAGTATTTT. Full variable domain (outside the CDR3, taken from reference TRBV7-2 and TRBJ2-3): GAGVSQSPSNKVTEKGKDVELRCDPISGHTALYWYRQSLGQGLEFLIYFQGNSAPDKSGLPSDRFSAERTGGSVSTLTIQRTQQEDSAVYLCAAGRGSGTDTQYFGPGTRLTVL.

V gene TRBV7-6 combines with J gene TRBJ2-7; 8 bases map to TRBD2. The CDR3 runs 15 residues. J gave up 6 bases and V 4 bases, and 11 bases lay outside the gene matches. The germline V gene encodes CDR1 SGHVS and CDR2 FNYEAQ. The CDR3 is CASSSGGRTRGEQYF. The CDR3, as DNA: TGTGCCAGCAGCTCGGGGGGGCGAACTCGGGGCGAGCAGTACTTC.

The sample holds many counts of this clonotype. The chain combines TRBV9 with TRBJ2-2, with D maybe TRBD2 (7 bases). Per the germline V gene, CDR1 is SGDLS and CDR2 is YYNGEE. This CDR3 has 18 amino acids. Trimming took off 4 bases at V and 7 bases at J, with 26 bases between the two ends. The CDR3 sequence is CASSPFGPGGGGGGELFF. For the CDR3, the DNA is TGTGCCAGCAGCCCTTTCGGGCCCGGCGGGGGCGGGGGCGGGGAGCTGTTTTTT.

This clonotype was detected only a few times. The V call is TRBV20-1, the J call TRBJ2-3; 9 positions agree with TRBD2. V gave up 6 bases and J gave up 8 bases; unmatched junction bases: 12. Germline CDR1 is DFQATT and CDR2 is SNEGSKA (reference sequence). CDR3 length: 14 amino acids. This CDR3 is CSASRGLASVTQYF. CDR3 coding DNA: TGCAGTGCCTCCCGGGGACTAGCTTCTGTTACGCAGTATTTT.

This clonotype turned up a few times. The CDR3, as DNA: TGCGCCAGCAGCCAAGGACAGGGTTGGAATGAGCAGTTCTTC. This sequence encodes CASSQGQGWNEQFF. This chain links TRBV4-3 with TRBJ2-1, with 7 bases identical to TRBD1. CDR1 is LGHNA and CDR2 is YSLEER in the germline V gene. Trimming cost V 1 base and J 7 bases; bases outside gene matches: 4. This CDR3 has 14 amino acids.

CDR3 nucleotides: TGTGCCAGCAGCCCCCGGACTAGAGCGTCCTACAATGAGCAGTTCTTC. Amino acids: CASSPRTRASYNEQFF. The chain carries TRBV11-2 and TRBJ2-1, with TRBD2 matching 7 bases. The CDR3 consists of 16 residues. Losses at the gene ends were 5 bases for V and 1 base for J; bases not matched to a gene: 8. Germline CDR1 SGHAT, CDR2 FQNNGV.

This clonotype was recorded at least ten times. This chain uses TRBV12-3 or TRBV12-4 with TRBJ2-7, with 9 bases fitting TRBD2. J was trimmed by 4 bases and V by 6 bases; bases with no gene match: 10. This CDR3 comprises 15 residues. The DNA for the CDR3 is TGTGCCAGCAGCCCCCAGGGTAGCGGGGGATACGAGCAGTACTTC. This translates into CASSPQGSGGYEQYF.

This clonotype was seen repeatedly, ten times or more. The V call is TRBV6-5, the J call TRBJ1-1, with D possibly TRBD1 on 5 matching bases. The CDR3 runs 10 residues. In germline, CDR1 is MNHEY, CDR2 SVGAGI. V lost 8 bases to trimming and J lost 6 bases, with 7 bases between them. The CDR3 nucleotides read TGTGCCAGCGAGGGACCTGAAGCTTTCTTT. Translated: CASEGPEAFF.

A note on this clonotype: With a much larger clone just one base away, this may be a read error. The conserved final phenylalanine or tryptophan is absent from the CDR3, which likely points to a read error. The chain employs TRBV10-3 and TRBJ2-1; D unresolved. The CDR3 has 13 amino acids. The germline V gene encodes CDR1 ENHRY and CDR2 SYGVKD. V shed 5 bases and J shed 9 bases, with 14 bases lying between them. The CDR3 protein is CAISNEPRVEQFL. Here the CDR3 DNA reads TGTGCCATCAGTAACGAACCACGGGTTGAGCAGTTCCTC.

There are many counts of this clonotype. The chain has TRBV11-2 and TRBJ1-1; D is unclear. In germline, CDR1 is SGHAT, CDR2 FQNNGV. Trimming cost V 2 bases and J 7 bases, with 5 bases left between them. This CDR3 region has 11 residues. This CDR3 is CASSLSVEAFF. CDR3 coding DNA: TGTGCCAGCAGCTTATCAGTTGAAGCTTTCTTT.

This clonotype was observed at least ten times. The rearrangement uses TRBV20-1 and TRBJ2-3, with D tentatively TRBD1 (5 bases). CDR3 length equals 12 residues. Trimming left V 5 bases short and J 4 bases short, with 10 bases between. The germline gives CDR1 DFQATT, CDR2 SNEGSKA (reference sequence). This CDR3 reads CSALDSPDTQYF. Here the CDR3 DNA reads TGCAGTGCTCTAGACAGCCCAGATACGCAGTATTTT.

The chain links TRBV29-1 to TRBJ2-4; D perhaps matches TRBD1 (6 bases). CDR1 is SQVTM, CDR2 ANQGSEA, per germline. This CDR3 is built from 12 residues. V lost 7 bases, J lost 6 bases, and 13 bases lay in between. The CDR3 DNA reads as TGCAGCGGTGGGCGAGGGGGAAACATTCAGTACTTC. Translating it yields CSGGRGGNIQYF.

This clonotype was seen at least ten times. V gene TRBV2 combines with J gene TRBJ1-2, with 8 bases identical to TRBD1. The CDR3 extends over 14 amino acids. Unmatched junction bases numbered 7, after V lost 6 bases and J lost 4 bases. The germline CDR1 and CDR2 sequences are SNHLY and FYNNEI. The CDR3 DNA sequence: TGTGCCAGCAGCGCCCTCGGGACAGGCTATGGCTACACCTTC. It yields the protein CASSALGTGYGYTF.

This clonotype was seen ten or more times. This chain uses TRBV7-2 with TRBJ1-5; D gene uncertain. With 4 bases removed from V and 4 bases from J, the gap between germline ends came to 5 bases. This CDR3 region has 12 residues. Germline V gene lookup returns CDR1 SGHTA and CDR2 FQGNSA. The CDR3: CASSYRNQPQHF. CDR3 DNA: TGTGCCAGCAGCTATCGTAATCAGCCCCAGCATTTT.

The J gene is TRBJ1-1, the V gene TRBV15; D is unresolved. Trimming removed 0 bases from V and 5 bases from J, with 7 bases in between. CDR1 LNHNV and CDR2 YYDKDF come from the germline V gene (reference sequence). The CDR3 contains 13 residues. The CDR3 region is CATSRDPGTEAFF. The CDR3 region has the DNA TGTGCCACCAGCAGAGATCCGGGGACTGAAGCTTTCTTT.

This clonotype was seen a few times. The CDR3 DNA is TGTGCCAGCAGCCCCTGGACTAGCCACGAGACCCAGTACTTC. Its translation: CASSPWTSHETQYF. The chain recombines TRBV5-8 with TRBJ2-5; 8 bases match TRBD2. This CDR3 spans 14 amino acids. V trimming: 4 bases; J trimming: 5 bases; junction bases outside the gene matches: 7. Germline CDR1 is SGHTS and CDR2 is YDEGEE.

In this sample, this clonotype turned up a few times. The gene calls are TRBV12-3 or TRBV12-4 and TRBJ1-6; D gene uncertain. Between the trimmed V and J ends, which lost 5 bases and 0 bases, there was a span of 8 bases. CDR3 length equals 15 residues. The CDR3 loop is CASSTESSYNSPLHF. CDR3 sequence (DNA): TGTGCCAGCAGTACTGAGAGCTCCTATAATTCACCCCTCCACTTT.

This clonotype was counted ten times or more. This rearrangement joins TRBV5-1 to TRBJ1-2, with D possibly being TRBD1 (5 bases). Trimming took 3 bases from V and 8 from J, leaving 20 bases between them. Germline CDR1 SGHRS, CDR2 YFSETQ. This CDR3 spans 15 amino acids. Written as DNA, the CDR3 is TGCGCCAGCAGCTGGACCAGCCAAAGGGGCCTAGGCTACACCTTC. Translating it yields CASSWTSQRGLGYTF.